The rows below give T cell receptor beta chains drawn from one sample of a study of shared clonotypes between healthy human individuals. Clones were sequenced by immunoSEQ multiplex PCR, and TCRdb holds only the in-frame ones, with some missing. There are about 560,000 clones in the sample; roughly 79% occur only once, and 12% lies in the top ten. Sequenced input: PBMCs. Receptor source: a woman between 40 and 50 years old in good health. Some clones in this sample may be carry-over from other donors' samples. Both conserved end residues are part of each CDR3. The D gene is left open where the match is weak. Size tells how often a clone was seen (once, few, many) or the class of an expanded clone, and some rows leave it out.

v_call: TRBV27; clone_size: NA; j_call: TRBJ2-2; d_call: TRBD1; cdr3_length: 17; cdr3_nt: TGTGCCGGCAGTTTCTCCGGGACAGGGGGCGCAGACGGGGAGCTGTTTTTT; cdr3_aa: CAGSFSGTGGADGELFF
v_call: TRBV19; clone_size: NA; j_call: TRBJ2-1; d_call: NA; cdr3_length: 12; cdr3_nt: TGTGCCAGTGGCGACCAAGGGATTGAGCAGTTCTTC; cdr3_aa: CASGDQGIEQFF
v_call: TRBV30; clone_size: NA; j_call: TRBJ1-3; d_call: NA; cdr3_length: 15; cdr3_nt: TGTGCCTGGAGTGCGGGTCTCTCGGGGGGAAACACCATATATTTT; cdr3_aa: CAWSAGLSGGNTIYF
v_call: TRBV30; clone_size: NA; j_call: TRBJ2-1; d_call: NA; cdr3_length: 14; cdr3_nt: TGTGCCTGGAATATGGGGCAAATCAACAATGAGCAGTTCTTC; cdr3_aa: CAWNMGQINNEQFF
v_call: TRBV7-2; clone_size: NA; j_call: TRBJ1-4; d_call: NA; cdr3_length: 14; cdr3_nt: TGTGCCAGCAGCTCCCCAGCGCGGGGTGAAAAACTGTTTTTT; cdr3_aa: CASSSPARGEKLFF
v_call: TRBV29-1; clone_size: NA; j_call: TRBJ2-7; d_call: TRBD2; cdr3_length: 12; cdr3_nt: TGCAGCGTTGGGGAGGCGGGAGCCCAATTAAACTTC; cdr3_aa: CSVGEAGAQLNF
v_call: TRBV7-9; clone_size: NA; j_call: TRBJ2-1; d_call: NA; cdr3_length: 15; cdr3_nt: TGTGCCAGCAGCTTAGATAGACTAGTGGGGAATGAGCAGTTCTTC; cdr3_aa: CASSLDRLVGNEQFF
v_call: TRBV5-1; clone_size: NA; j_call: TRBJ2-7; d_call: NA; cdr3_length: 15; cdr3_nt: TGCGCCAGCAGCTTGTCGGCGGAAACCACTTACGAGCAGTACTTC; cdr3_aa: CASSLSAETTYEQYF
v_call: TRBV10-2; clone_size: once; j_call: TRBJ2-1; d_call: NA; cdr3_length: 12; cdr3_nt: TGCGCCAGCAGTGCTCGGTTTCCTGACGAGTTCTTC; cdr3_aa: CASSARFPDEFF
v_call: TRBV13; clone_size: once; j_call: TRBJ2-3; d_call: NA; cdr3_length: 16; cdr3_nt: TGTGCCAGCAGCCCCGGGGGAGGGGGCCTCACAGATACGCAGTATTTT; cdr3_aa: CASSPGGGGLTDTQYF
v_call: TRBV27; clone_size: NA; j_call: TRBJ2-5; d_call: NA; cdr3_length: 13; cdr3_nt: TGTGCCAGCAGTTACCTCAGGGGTGAGACCCAGTACTTC; cdr3_aa: CASSYLRGETQYF
v_call: TRBV6-1; clone_size: NA; j_call: TRBJ2-2; d_call: TRBD2; cdr3_length: 14; cdr3_nt: TGTGCCAGCAGCCAACTAGCGGTCACCGGGGAGCTGTTTTTT; cdr3_aa: CASSQLAVTGELFF
v_call: TRBV7-9; clone_size: NA; j_call: TRBJ2-2; d_call: TRBD1; cdr3_length: 16; cdr3_nt: TGTGCCAGCAGCTTAGCGACAGGGACGAACACCGGGGAGCTGTTTTTT; cdr3_aa: CASSLATGTNTGELFF
v_call: TRBV5-6; clone_size: NA; j_call: TRBJ1-4; d_call: NA; cdr3_length: 14; cdr3_nt: TGTGCCAGCCGCCGGGCCCAGGGTTCTGAAAAACTGTTTTTT; cdr3_aa: CASRRAQGSEKLFF
v_call: TRBV11-2; clone_size: NA; j_call: TRBJ2-1; d_call: NA; cdr3_length: 15; cdr3_nt: TGTGCCAGCAGCTTAGGACTGCATTCGGGGAATGAGCAGTTCTTC; cdr3_aa: CASSLGLHSGNEQFF